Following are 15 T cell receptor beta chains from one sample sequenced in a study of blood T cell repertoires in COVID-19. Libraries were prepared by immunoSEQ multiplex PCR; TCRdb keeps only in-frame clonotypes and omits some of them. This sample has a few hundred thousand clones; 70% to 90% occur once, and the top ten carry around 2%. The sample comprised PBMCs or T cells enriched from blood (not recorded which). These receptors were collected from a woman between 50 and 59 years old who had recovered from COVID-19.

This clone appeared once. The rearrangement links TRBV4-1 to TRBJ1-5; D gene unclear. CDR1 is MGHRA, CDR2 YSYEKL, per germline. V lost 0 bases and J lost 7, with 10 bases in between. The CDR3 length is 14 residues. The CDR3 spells CASSQEPGRQPQHF. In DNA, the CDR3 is TGCGCCAGCAGCCAAGAACCGGGGAGGCAGCCCCAGCATTTT.

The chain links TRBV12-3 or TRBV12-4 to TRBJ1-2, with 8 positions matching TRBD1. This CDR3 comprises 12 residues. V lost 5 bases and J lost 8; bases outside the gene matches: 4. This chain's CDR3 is CASSPGQAGYTF. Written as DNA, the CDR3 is TGTGCCAGCAGTCCGGGACAGGCGGGCTACACCTTC.

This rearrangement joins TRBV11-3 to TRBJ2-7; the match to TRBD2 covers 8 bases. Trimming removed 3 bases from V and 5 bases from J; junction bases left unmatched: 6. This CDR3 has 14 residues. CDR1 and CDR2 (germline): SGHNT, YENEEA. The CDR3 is CASSLGAGVHEQYF. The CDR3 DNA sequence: TGTGCCAGCAGCTTGGGAGCGGGAGTTCACGAGCAGTACTTC.

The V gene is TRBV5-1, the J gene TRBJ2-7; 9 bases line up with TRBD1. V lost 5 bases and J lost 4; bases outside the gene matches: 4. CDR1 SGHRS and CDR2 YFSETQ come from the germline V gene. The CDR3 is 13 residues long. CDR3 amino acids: CASSRTGDYEQYF. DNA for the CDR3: TGCGCCAGCAGTCGGACAGGGGATTACGAGCAGTACTTC.

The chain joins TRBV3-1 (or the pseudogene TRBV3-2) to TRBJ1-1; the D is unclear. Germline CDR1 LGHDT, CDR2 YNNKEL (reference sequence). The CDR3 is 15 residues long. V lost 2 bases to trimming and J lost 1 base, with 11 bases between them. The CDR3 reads CASSQLPGQNTEAFF. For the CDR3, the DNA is TGTGCCAGCAGCCAACTTCCAGGCCAGAACACTGAAGCTTTCTTT.

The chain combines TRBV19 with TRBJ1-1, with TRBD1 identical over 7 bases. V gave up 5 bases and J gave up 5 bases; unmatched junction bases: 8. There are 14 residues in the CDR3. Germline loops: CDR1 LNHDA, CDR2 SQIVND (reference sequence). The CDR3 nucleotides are TGTGCCAGTAGTCCCCAGGGGGGAGTTACTGAAGCTTTCTTT. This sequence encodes CASSPQGGVTEAFF.

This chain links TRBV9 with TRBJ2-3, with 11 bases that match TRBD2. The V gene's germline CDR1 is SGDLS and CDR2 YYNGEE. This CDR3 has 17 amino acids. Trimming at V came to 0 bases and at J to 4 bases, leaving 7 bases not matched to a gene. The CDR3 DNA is TGTGCCAGCAGCGTAGGTCCCACTAGCGGGAGTTCAGATACGCAGTATTTT. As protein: CASSVGPTSGSSDTQYF. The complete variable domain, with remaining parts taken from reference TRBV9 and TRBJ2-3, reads DSGVTQTPKHLITATGQRVTLRCSPRSGDLSVYWYQQSLDQGLQFLIQYYNGEERAKGNILERFSAQQFPDLHSELNLSSLELGDSALYFCASSVGPTSGSSDTQYFGPGTRLTVL.

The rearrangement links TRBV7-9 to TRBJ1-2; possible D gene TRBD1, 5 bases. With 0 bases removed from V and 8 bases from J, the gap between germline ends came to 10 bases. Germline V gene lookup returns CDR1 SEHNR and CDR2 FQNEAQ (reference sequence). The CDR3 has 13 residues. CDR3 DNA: TGTGCCAGCAGCTTAGCAGGGGCTGGCGGCTACACCTTC. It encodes CASSLAGAGGYTF.

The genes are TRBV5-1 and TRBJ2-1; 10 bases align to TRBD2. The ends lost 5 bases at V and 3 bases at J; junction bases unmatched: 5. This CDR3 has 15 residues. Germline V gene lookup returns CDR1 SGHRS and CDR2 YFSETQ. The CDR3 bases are TGCGCCAGCAGAACTAGCGGGATGTACTACAATGAGCAGTTCTTC. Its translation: CASRTSGMYYNEQFF.

The DNA of the CDR3 is TGTGCCAGCAGCCCCTGGACAGGATACAATGAGCAGTTCTTC. This gives the protein CASSPWTGYNEQFF. J is TRBJ2-1 and V is TRBV5-6; 7 bases agree with TRBD1. The CDR3 consists of 14 residues. Germline CDR1 reads SGHDT; CDR2 reads YYEEEE. The ends lost 4 bases at V and 4 bases at J; junction bases unmatched: 5.

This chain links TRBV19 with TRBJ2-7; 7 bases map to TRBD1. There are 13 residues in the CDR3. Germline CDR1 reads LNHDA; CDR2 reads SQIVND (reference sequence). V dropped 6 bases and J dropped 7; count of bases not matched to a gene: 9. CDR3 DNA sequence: TGTGCCAGTAGAGGTAGGGGGCTGGGGGAGCAGTACTTC. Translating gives CASRGRGLGEQYF. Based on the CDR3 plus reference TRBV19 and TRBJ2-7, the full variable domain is DGGITQSPKYLFRKEGQNVTLSCEQNLNHDAMYWYRQDPGQGLRLIYYSQIVNDFQKGDIAEGYSVSREKKESFPLTVTSAQKNPTAFYLCASRGRGLGEQYFGPGTRLTVT.

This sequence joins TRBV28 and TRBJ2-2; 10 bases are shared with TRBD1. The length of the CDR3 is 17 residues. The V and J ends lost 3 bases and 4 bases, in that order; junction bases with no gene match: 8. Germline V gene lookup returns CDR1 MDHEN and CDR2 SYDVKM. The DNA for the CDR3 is TGTGCCAGCAGTTTTGGGGGCGGGACAGGGGTCACCGGGGAGCTGTTTTTT. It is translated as CASSFGGGTGVTGELFF.

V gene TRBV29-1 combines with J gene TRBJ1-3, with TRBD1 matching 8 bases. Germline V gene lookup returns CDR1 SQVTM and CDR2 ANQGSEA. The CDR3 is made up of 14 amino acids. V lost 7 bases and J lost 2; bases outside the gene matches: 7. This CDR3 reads CSAGQGGTGNTIYF. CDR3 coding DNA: TGCAGCGCCGGACAGGGAGGGACTGGAAACACCATATATTTT.

CDR3 DNA sequence: TGTGCCAGCAGCTTGTTGCGGCAAGAGACCCAGTACTTC. This gives the protein CASSLLRQETQYF. The gene calls are TRBV5-5 and TRBJ2-5, with D uncertain. The CDR3 totals 13 residues. With 1 base removed from V and 2 bases from J, the gap between germline ends came to 6 bases. Germline assignment: CDR1 SGHKS and CDR2 YYEKEE (reference sequence).

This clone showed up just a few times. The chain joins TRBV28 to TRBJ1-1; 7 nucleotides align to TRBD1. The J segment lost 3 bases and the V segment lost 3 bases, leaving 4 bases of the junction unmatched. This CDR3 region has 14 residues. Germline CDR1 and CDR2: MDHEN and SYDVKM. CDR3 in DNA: TGTGCCAGCAGTTTTACAGGGGCGTACACTGAAGCTTTCTTT. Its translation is CASSFTGAYTEAFF.